The rows below give T cell receptor beta chains drawn from one sample of a study of T cell responses to AZD1222 COVID-19 vaccine. The assay was immunoSEQ multiplex PCR, and TCRdb's table has in-frame clones only and misses some. This table has about 150,000 clones, 85% to 95% appearing once. The source was peripheral blood, collected 28 days after the second AZD1222 dose. These receptors all come from an adult who received the AZD1222 COVID-19 vaccine. Both conserved end residues are part of each CDR3. Each record gives: clone size, CDR3 length, V gene, J gene, D gene, CDR3 DNA, CDR3 protein. D genes are given only for firm matches. Clone size appears in some rows only: once, few, many, or a class for an expanded clone.

clone_size: -
cdr3_length: 15
v_call: TRBV5-6
j_call: TRBJ1-1
d_call: -
cdr3_nt: TGTGCCAGCAGCTTGGTCAGGGGAGTGGGGACTGAAGCTTTCTTT
cdr3_aa: CASSLVRGVGTEAFF

clone_size: -
cdr3_length: 13
v_call: TRBV10-1
j_call: TRBJ2-3
d_call: -
cdr3_nt: TGCGCCAGCAGTGAGGCCCTCCGGGATACGCAGTATTTT
cdr3_aa: CASSEALRDTQYF

clone_size: -
cdr3_length: 15
v_call: TRBV19
j_call: TRBJ1-1
d_call: -
cdr3_nt: TGTGCGGTGAAGGGGCAACACCGGGTGAACACTGAAGCTTTCTTT
cdr3_aa: CAVKGQHRVNTEAFF

clone_size: once
cdr3_length: 14
v_call: TRBV5-1
j_call: TRBJ1-1
d_call: -
cdr3_nt: TGCGCCAGCAGCTTGGCCTCGACAGCCACTGAAGCTTTCTTT
cdr3_aa: CASSLASTATEAFF

clone_size: once
cdr3_length: 14
v_call: TRBV11-1
j_call: TRBJ1-1
d_call: -
cdr3_nt: TGTGCCAGCAGCTTACAGGGATTTGTAGCTGAAGCTTTCTTT
cdr3_aa: CASSLQGFVAEAFF

clone_size: -
cdr3_length: 13
v_call: TRBV28
j_call: TRBJ2-1
d_call: -
cdr3_nt: TGTGCCAGCAGTTGGGGGAGGTACAATGAGCAGTTCTTC
cdr3_aa: CASSWGRYNEQFF

clone_size: -
cdr3_length: 14
v_call: TRBV5-8
j_call: TRBJ1-1
d_call: -
cdr3_nt: TGTGCCAGCAGCTTCAGGGAAATGAACACTGAAGCTTTCTTT
cdr3_aa: CASSFREMNTEAFF

clone_size: -
cdr3_length: 15
v_call: TRBV7-9
j_call: TRBJ1-4
d_call: -
cdr3_nt: TGTGCCAGCAGCAATTTCCGGGAAAATATTGAAAAACTGTTTTTT
cdr3_aa: CASSNFRENIEKLFF

clone_size: -
cdr3_length: 17
v_call: TRBV14
j_call: TRBJ2-1
d_call: TRBD2
cdr3_nt: TGTGCCAGCAGCCAGCACTTACTAGCGGGAGGTGTAAATGAGCAGTTCTTC
cdr3_aa: CASSQHLLAGGVNEQFF

clone_size: once
cdr3_length: 16
v_call: TRBV25-1
j_call: TRBJ1-4
d_call: TRBD1
cdr3_nt: TGTGCCAGCAGTGAATTAAGGGGGCCGGGTAATGAAAAACTGTTTTTT
cdr3_aa: CASSELRGPGNEKLFF

clone_size: -
cdr3_length: 10
v_call: TRBV23-1
j_call: TRBJ1-5
d_call: -
cdr3_nt: TGCGCCAGAGCGCGACAGCCCCAGCATTTT
cdr3_aa: CARARQPQHF

clone_size: -
cdr3_length: 12
v_call: TRBV30
j_call: TRBJ1-3
d_call: -
cdr3_nt: TGTGCCTGGGGGGGACGTGGAAACACCATATATTTT
cdr3_aa: CAWGGRGNTIYF

clone_size: -
cdr3_length: 12
v_call: TRBV29-1
j_call: TRBJ2-7
d_call: TRBD1
cdr3_nt: TGCAGCGGGATGGGACAGGGTGTCGAGCAGTACTTC
cdr3_aa: CSGMGQGVEQYF

clone_size: -
cdr3_length: 12
v_call: TRBV12-5
j_call: TRBJ1-1
d_call: -
cdr3_nt: TGTGCTAGTGGTTTAGGGTGGGATGAAGCTTTCTTT
cdr3_aa: CASGLGWDEAFF

clone_size: -
cdr3_length: 13
v_call: TRBV12-3/TRBV12-4
j_call: TRBJ2-7
d_call: -
cdr3_nt: TGTGCCAGAAAGACAGGATGCTCCTACGAGCAGTACTTC
cdr3_aa: CARKTGCSYEQYF

clone_size: -
cdr3_length: 14
v_call: TRBV13
j_call: TRBJ1-4
d_call: -
cdr3_nt: TGTGCCAGCAGTACAGGGCTCGGTAATGAAAAACTGTTTTTT
cdr3_aa: CASSTGLGNEKLFF

clone_size: -
cdr3_length: 16
v_call: TRBV9
j_call: TRBJ1-4
d_call: TRBD1
cdr3_nt: TGTGCCAGCAGCGTAGATCAGGGGGCAACTAATGAAAAACTGTTTTTT
cdr3_aa: CASSVDQGATNEKLFF

clone_size: -
cdr3_length: 15
v_call: TRBV18
j_call: TRBJ2-7
d_call: -
cdr3_nt: TGTGCCAGCTCACCAAGACAGGCCAGTGGCTACGAGCAGTACTTC
cdr3_aa: CASSPRQASGYEQYF

clone_size: -
cdr3_length: 13
v_call: TRBV21-1
j_call: TRBJ1-1
d_call: -
cdr3_nt: TGTGCCAGCAGCAAGAGTAGGCGGAATGAAGCTTTCTTT
cdr3_aa: CASSKSRRNEAFF

clone_size: -
cdr3_length: 15
v_call: TRBV18
j_call: TRBJ1-6
d_call: -
cdr3_nt: TGTGCCAGCTCAAAAGACAGCTCCTATAATTCACCCCTCCACTTT
cdr3_aa: CASSKDSSYNSPLHF

clone_size: -
cdr3_length: 13
v_call: TRBV5-4
j_call: TRBJ2-7
d_call: -
cdr3_nt: TGTGCCAGCAGCTTTGGGAAGGGCTACGAGCAGTACTTC
cdr3_aa: CASSFGKGYEQYF

clone_size: -
cdr3_length: 16
v_call: TRBV29-1
j_call: TRBJ1-2
d_call: TRBD1
cdr3_nt: TGCAGCGGGACCGGGACAGGGTCTCCTGATAACTATGGCTACACCTTC
cdr3_aa: CSGTGTGSPDNYGYTF

clone_size: -
cdr3_length: 16
v_call: TRBV3-1/TRBV3-2
j_call: TRBJ2-3
d_call: -
cdr3_nt: TGTGCCAGCAGCCATAGGGGGGGCGGGAGATCAGATACGCAGTATTTT
cdr3_aa: CASSHRGGGRSDTQYF

clone_size: -
cdr3_length: 15
v_call: TRBV7-9
j_call: TRBJ1-1
d_call: TRBD1
cdr3_nt: TGTGCCAGCAGCGCCTGGACAGGGCTGAACACTGAAGCTTTCTTT
cdr3_aa: CASSAWTGLNTEAFF

clone_size: -
cdr3_length: 16
v_call: TRBV5-4
j_call: TRBJ2-7
d_call: TRBD1
cdr3_nt: TGTGCCAGCAGCTTGGAGCCGGGACAGGGGTCCTACGAGCAGTACTTC
cdr3_aa: CASSLEPGQGSYEQYF

clone_size: few
cdr3_length: 13
v_call: TRBV12-3/TRBV12-4
j_call: TRBJ1-4
d_call: -
cdr3_nt: TGTGCCAGCGGGGAACAGGGCAGCGAAAAACTGTTTTTT
cdr3_aa: CASGEQGSEKLFF

clone_size: once
cdr3_length: 16
v_call: TRBV10-3
j_call: TRBJ1-6
d_call: TRBD1
cdr3_nt: TGTGCCATCAGTGAGCTGGGACAGGGCTATAATTCACCCCTCCACTTT
cdr3_aa: CAISELGQGYNSPLHF

clone_size: -
cdr3_length: 15
v_call: TRBV28
j_call: TRBJ1-5
d_call: -
cdr3_nt: TGTGCCAGCAGTTTCGACCGATATAGCAATCAGCCCCAGCATTTT
cdr3_aa: CASSFDRYSNQPQHF

clone_size: -
cdr3_length: 13
v_call: TRBV29-1
j_call: TRBJ2-1
d_call: TRBD2
cdr3_nt: TGCAGCGCCGGCCTAGCGGGAGTCCGGGGGCAGTTCTTC
cdr3_aa: CSAGLAGVRGQFF

clone_size: -
cdr3_length: 14
v_call: TRBV5-1
j_call: TRBJ1-1
d_call: -
cdr3_nt: TGCGCCAGCAGCCGCACAGGGAGTAACACTGAAGCTTTCTTT
cdr3_aa: CASSRTGSNTEAFF

clone_size: -
cdr3_length: 17
v_call: TRBV28
j_call: TRBJ1-3
d_call: TRBD1
cdr3_nt: TGTGCCAGCAGTTTAGGGACAGGGGGCCGGGTTGGAAACACCATATATTTT
cdr3_aa: CASSLGTGGRVGNTIYF

clone_size: -
cdr3_length: 15
v_call: TRBV6-5
j_call: TRBJ1-2
d_call: TRBD1
cdr3_nt: TGTGCCAGCAGAAACAGTGGACAGGCGATGTATGGCTACACCTTC
cdr3_aa: CASRNSGQAMYGYTF

clone_size: once
cdr3_length: 15
v_call: TRBV6-5
j_call: TRBJ1-5
d_call: TRBD1
cdr3_nt: TGTGCCAGCAGTTTGGGACAGTTTAGCAATCAGCCCCAGCATTTT
cdr3_aa: CASSLGQFSNQPQHF

clone_size: -
cdr3_length: 13
v_call: TRBV18
j_call: TRBJ2-5
d_call: -
cdr3_nt: TGTGCCAGCTCACGGAACATGGAAGAGACCCAGTACTTC
cdr3_aa: CASSRNMEETQYF

clone_size: -
cdr3_length: 14
v_call: TRBV6-5
j_call: TRBJ1-4
d_call: -
cdr3_nt: TGTGCCAGCAGTTACGACAGGTTTAATGAAAAACTGTTTTTT
cdr3_aa: CASSYDRFNEKLFF

clone_size: -
cdr3_length: 13
v_call: TRBV25-1
j_call: TRBJ2-7
d_call: -
cdr3_nt: TGTGCCAGCAGTGAAGGGAATCTGTACGAGCAGTACTTC
cdr3_aa: CASSEGNLYEQYF

clone_size: -
cdr3_length: 15
v_call: TRBV6-1
j_call: TRBJ1-5
d_call: TRBD1
cdr3_nt: TGTGCCAGCAGTGAAAGGGGACAGGGCTTTCAGCCCCAGCATTTT
cdr3_aa: CASSERGQGFQPQHF

clone_size: -
cdr3_length: 14
v_call: TRBV9
j_call: TRBJ2-5
d_call: -
cdr3_nt: TGTGCCAGCAGCGTAGACGGAGGGAAGGAGACCCAGTACTTC
cdr3_aa: CASSVDGGKETQYF

clone_size: -
cdr3_length: 15
v_call: TRBV10-3
j_call: TRBJ2-2
d_call: -
cdr3_nt: TGTGCCATCAGTGACATAGCCTCGTACACCGGGGAGCTGTTTTTT
cdr3_aa: CAISDIASYTGELFF

clone_size: -
cdr3_length: 14
v_call: TRBV6-5
j_call: TRBJ1-5
d_call: -
cdr3_nt: TGTGCCAGCAGTTATCGGGAGGGGAGTCAGCCCCAGCATTTT
cdr3_aa: CASSYREGSQPQHF

clone_size: -
cdr3_length: 17
v_call: TRBV4-1
j_call: TRBJ2-2
d_call: TRBD2
cdr3_nt: TGCGCCAGCAGCCAAGACCCTAGCGGGGACAACACCGGGGAGCTGTTTTTT
cdr3_aa: CASSQDPSGDNTGELFF